A selection of T cell receptor beta chains follows, all from one sample in a study of T-cell reconstitution after alpha-beta-depleted transplantation in children. TCRdb fed the PCR reads into MiXCR, producing one record per CDR3 protein. The repertoire includes fewer than 550,000 distinct CDR3 sequences, approximately 10% of them detected once, and over 4.5% sits in the top ten. The specimen comprised PBMCs from the stem cell graft donor, sampled from the stem cell graft. The receptors were sampled from a human donor who donated a stem cell graft to a child with acute myeloid leukemia. CDR3s include the opening cysteine and the closing phenylalanine or tryptophan. A D gene is named only where the DNA matches it firmly. Size values are once, few and many counts, or a class for expanded clones, and some rows have none.

DNA: TGTGCCAGCAGCCGGGACAACCCCACAGATACGCAGTATTTT; CDR3: CASSRDNPTDTQYF; length: 14; D: .; size: few; J: TRBJ2-3; V: TRBV9
DNA: TGTGCCAGCAGCTTAAGGGAGGGCCGCACCGGGGAGCTGTTTTTT; CDR3: CASSLREGRTGELFF; length: 15; D: TRBD2; size: few; J: TRBJ2-2; V: TRBV7-2
DNA: TGTGCCAGCAGACCTCCAGACAGGGGTGCTGAAGCTTTCTTT; CDR3: CASRPPDRGAEAFF; length: 14; D: TRBD1; size: .; J: TRBJ1-1; V: TRBV12-3/TRBV12-4
DNA: TGCGCCAGCAGTGAGTCGAGAGCCCCCCCTAGGGGAGAGACCCAGTACTTC; CDR3: CASSESRAPPRGETQYF; length: 17; D: .; size: few; J: TRBJ2-5; V: TRBV10-2
DNA: TGTGCCAGCAGCCAAGAATGGGAGGCGAGCGAGCAGTACTTC; CDR3: CASSQEWEASEQYF; length: 14; D: .; size: few; J: TRBJ2-7; V: TRBV11-2
DNA: TGTGCCAGCCAAGAGATGGCCTACGAGCAGTACTTC; CDR3: CASQEMAYEQYF; length: 12; D: .; size: few; J: TRBJ2-7; V: TRBV28
DNA: TGCAGTGCCCCGAACCTTCTTAGCGAAAGCACAGATACGCAGTATTTT; CDR3: CSAPNLLSESTDTQYF; length: 16; D: .; size: .; J: TRBJ2-3; V: TRBV20-1
DNA: TGTGCCAGCAGCTTATCGACACAATCCTACGAGCAGTACTTC; CDR3: CASSLSTQSYEQYF; length: 14; D: .; size: few; J: TRBJ2-7; V: TRBV7-6
DNA: TGTGCCAGCAGACCCGGGACAGGGGGCACCGGGGAGCTGTTTTTT; CDR3: CASRPGTGGTGELFF; length: 15; D: TRBD1; size: .; J: TRBJ2-2; V: TRBV12-3/TRBV12-4
DNA: TGTGCCAGCAGGTCTGCCAGGGCGAACGTGGCAGCTAATGAAAAACTGTTTTTT; CDR3: CASRSARANVAANEKLFF; length: 18; D: .; size: many; J: TRBJ1-4; V: TRBV6-5
DNA: TGCGCCAGCAGCTTGGCCGCAGGGGGTGGCAACGAGCAGTACTTC; CDR3: CASSLAAGGGNEQYF; length: 15; D: TRBD1; size: .; J: TRBJ2-7; V: TRBV5-1
DNA: TGTGCCAGCAGCCAGCAGACAGACACTGAAGCTTTCTTT; CDR3: CASSQQTDTEAFF; length: 13; D: .; size: few; J: TRBJ1-1; V: TRBV7-2
DNA: TGTGCCAGCTCACCCATGAGGGGACGGAACCAAGAGACCCAGTACTTC; CDR3: CASSPMRGRNQETQYF; length: 16; D: .; size: few; J: TRBJ2-5; V: TRBV18
DNA: TGTGCCAGCAGTCGGATTCCAGATACGCAGTATTTT; CDR3: CASSRIPDTQYF; length: 12; D: .; size: many; J: TRBJ2-3; V: TRBV6-2/TRBV6-3
DNA: TGCGCCAGCAGCTTGAGTAGCGTCGCTGGCTACACCTTC; CDR3: CASSLSSVAGYTF; length: 13; D: .; size: few; J: TRBJ1-2; V: TRBV5-1
DNA: TGTGCCACCAGCAGAGATCCGGGACTCGCCGAGGGGCAGTTCTTC; CDR3: CATSRDPGLAEGQFF; length: 15; D: .; size: .; J: TRBJ2-1; V: TRBV15
DNA: TGTGCCAGCAGCATGGGACAAGTAAACACCGGGGAGCTGTTTTTT; CDR3: CASSMGQVNTGELFF; length: 15; D: .; size: many; J: TRBJ2-2; V: TRBV12-1
DNA: TGCGCCAGCAGCCAAGTGACAGGGGGCTACGAGCAGTACTTC; CDR3: CASSQVTGGYEQYF; length: 14; D: TRBD1; size: few; J: TRBJ2-7; V: TRBV4-1
DNA: TGTGCCAGCAGCTTAAGAAGGGCCCAAGAGACCCAGTACTTC; CDR3: CASSLRRAQETQYF; length: 14; D: .; size: many; J: TRBJ2-5; V: TRBV7-2
DNA: TGCAGCGTCGATGGGGGGCCCGGAGATACGCAGTATTTT; CDR3: CSVDGGPGDTQYF; length: 13; D: .; size: many; J: TRBJ2-3; V: TRBV29-1
DNA: TGCGCCAGCAGCACCGGACAGCTCAACACTGAAGCTTTCTTT; CDR3: CASSTGQLNTEAFF; length: 14; D: .; size: .; J: TRBJ1-1; V: TRBV5-1
DNA: TGTGCCAGCAGCTTAGCCGTGCCCGCAGGGGGCACTGGGGCCAACGTCCTGACTTTC; CDR3: CASSLAVPAGGTGANVLTF; length: 19; D: TRBD1; size: few; J: TRBJ2-6; V: TRBV7-3
DNA: TGTGCCAGCGCGCTGGCCCGGGAGACCCAGTACTTC; CDR3: CASALARETQYF; length: 12; D: .; size: many; J: TRBJ2-5; V: TRBV2
DNA: TGTGCCAGCAGTCGGACTAGCGCCGACAATGAGCAGTTCTTC; CDR3: CASSRTSADNEQFF; length: 14; D: TRBD2; size: .; J: TRBJ2-1; V: TRBV12-3/TRBV12-4
DNA: TGTGCCAGCAGTTTTCAGGGGATCGATTCACCCCTCCACTTT; CDR3: CASSFQGIDSPLHF; length: 14; D: .; size: many; J: TRBJ1-6; V: TRBV12-3/TRBV12-4
DNA: TGTGCCAGCAGCATCCGGACAGGGGTCCGGGAGACCCAGTACTTC; CDR3: CASSIRTGVRETQYF; length: 15; D: TRBD1; size: few; J: TRBJ2-5; V: TRBV7-8
DNA: TGTGCCAGCAGCTCAGTGGCGGGAGGGCCCGAGCAGTTCTTC; CDR3: CASSSVAGGPEQFF; length: 14; D: TRBD2; size: few; J: TRBJ2-1; V: TRBV7-2
DNA: TGTGCCAGCAGTTTAGACAGGGTTTGGGGCACAGATACGCAGTATTTT; CDR3: CASSLDRVWGTDTQYF; length: 16; D: .; size: few; J: TRBJ2-3; V: TRBV12-3/TRBV12-4
DNA: TGTGCCAGCAGTTTTGAGGCGGGGGGAAGCTCCTACGAGCAGTACTTC; CDR3: CASSFEAGGSSYEQYF; length: 16; D: TRBD2; size: few; J: TRBJ2-7; V: TRBV27
DNA: TGTGCCAGCAGCTTAGAGGGACAGGGCCTCCTTAACTATGGCTACACCTTC; CDR3: CASSLEGQGLLNYGYTF; length: 17; D: TRBD1; size: many; J: TRBJ1-2; V: TRBV7-9